Described below is a single T cell receptor beta chain sequence and its context. This clonotype was seen only once. The specificity of this receptor is unknown. No base qualities exist here, and no much larger clone lies one base off it. V and J are trimmed by 4 bases and 1 base, and the gene matches miss 5 bases of the junction. Measured from the cysteine to the phenylalanine, the CDR3 is 16 residues long. The CDR3 DNA has 48 bases and is translated from base 1. As encoded in the germline V gene, CDR1 is MNHEY while CDR2 is SVGEGT. The donors were under 40 Caucasian individuals from Russia, aged roughly 6 to 100 years, who were systemically healthy. Each donor gave around 9.5 milliliters of peripheral blood, collected into EDTA-treated Vacutainer tubes. Ficoll-Paque density-gradient centrifugation was used to isolate PBMCs, with at least 6 million obtained per sample. Total RNA was extracted from PBMCs with Trizol reagent, with at least 5.5 micrograms obtained per sample. For every donor, flow cytometry on a PBMC aliquot measured the percentage of naive CD45RAhigh/CD27high T cells.

The record originates from a study of blood T cells in healthy people across ages (dated by TCRdb to the mid-2010s). Regarding the study in general: In model experiments, template switching captured roughly one uniquely barcoded TCR beta cDNA molecule for every two T cells. Using deep sequencing normalized with unique cDNA molecular identifiers, the study measured how TCR beta repertoire diversity changes with age. The donors were split into four age groups: young (average around 15 years), middle-aged (around 37), aged (roughly 65) and long-lived (approximately 80). To avoid experimental bias, donors of different ages were spread randomly across the sequencing lanes. Using the same blood draw, the study looked at two additional independent replicas of 1 million unique cDNA reads for two donors, one aged 18 to 30 and the other aged 80 or older. The investigation overall reported the following: Since profiling was done on bulk unsorted PBMCs, naive and antigen-experienced compartments could not be conclusively compared. Estimates of total diversity based on one million sequenced T cells were regarded as lower bounds and as underestimates. Donor CMV infection status was unknown, potentially confounding age-related changes in expanded clonotypes. Observed TCR beta diversity correlated strongly with the percentage of naive T cells measured by flow cytometry. Compared with the aged group, the long-lived group had more naive CD4+ T cells, fewer expanded clones and increased TCR diversity, a pattern suggesting age selection. Observed TCR beta diversity per million T cells fell roughly linearly with age, and a significant reduction was already apparent by age approximately 40.

The library was produced with 5' RACE. TCRdb names Illumina HiSeq 2500 as the instrument used. A second PCR of about 6 to 12 cycles was performed with a sample-barcoded 5' primer and a J-beta primer mix. A unique molecular identifier was introduced onto each TCR beta cDNA molecule by a template-switch 5' adaptor carrying 12 random nucleotides. Each sample yielded at least 3 million CDR3-containing paired-end reads. The Mint cDNA synthesis kit, primed by a TRBC-specific oligonucleotide, was used to synthesize first-strand cDNA from all RNA. Following uracil-DNA glycosylase treatment, all cDNA underwent a first 18-cycle PCR with the universal primers M1SS and BC2_uni_R. The authors' analysis ran thus. For normalization, 1 million high-quality reads were randomly selected from each sample, with every read carrying a distinct molecular identifier. Instead of being binned into consensus sequences, reads with shared molecular identifiers were discarded. MiTCR, with a Q25 quality threshold and the strictest error-elimination algorithm, was used for CDR3 identification, clonotype clustering and error correction. A nonparametric unseen species model with Euler transformation was used to estimate lower-bound total TCR beta diversity. In TCRdb, the public reads were trimmed at Q25 with fastp and aligned with MiXCR, with productive beta chains retained. Each CDR3 protein appears once, grouped with its most common genes and DNA. The V and J calls come from TCRdb's annotation, not from the publication. The sample table records roughly 930,000 distinct CDR3 sequences; about 44% of these occur just once. The leading ten clones occupy 13% of the sample.

The rearrangement joined TRBV6-2 or TRBV6-3 to TRBJ2-3; 10 central bases correspond to TRBD2. The TCR was taken from a man aged 30-40 years in good health. Sequenced sample: blood. The DNA sequence is as follows: TGTGCCAGCAGTTCCAGCGGGGGGGTTCGCACAGATACGCAGTATTTT. The translation is CASSSSGGVRTDTQYF.